Listed below are T cell receptor beta chains from one sample, sequenced in a study of STAT3 mutations in large granular lymphocyte leukemia. TCRdb's table, derived via immunoSEQ multiplex PCR, lists solely in-frame clones and lacks some. The sample yields tens of thousands of clones, around 80% seen once. The sequencing input was PBMCs. Receptor source: a human donor with T large granular lymphocyte leukemia. Some clones in this sample may be carry-over from other donors' samples. Both conserved end residues are part of each CDR3. The order of the fields is V gene, clone size, D gene, J gene, CDR3 DNA, CDR3 protein. The D gene is left open where the match is weak. Size is stated for part of the rows, as once, few or many counts, or as a class when the clone is expanded.

TRBV27,NA,NA,TRBJ1-1,TGTGCCAGCAGTTTGGTGGCAAACACTGAAGCTTTCTTT,CASSLVANTEAFF
TRBV5-1,NA,NA,TRBJ2-5,TGCGCCAGCAGCTTCACCTTCGCGGAGACCCAGTACTTC,CASSFTFAETQYF
TRBV18,NA,NA,TRBJ1-2,TGTGCCAGCTCACCACCCCAAAGGACAGACCTTCTTGACTATGGCTACACCTTC,CASSPPQRTDLLDYGYTF
TRBV4-2,NA,NA,TRBJ2-3,TGTGCCAGCAGCCAAGGAGGTCTTACGCAGTATTTT,CASSQGGLTQYF
TRBV18,NA,NA,TRBJ1-5,TGTGCCAGCTCGCCAGACAGCGACAATCAGCCCCAGCATTTT,CASSPDSDNQPQHF
TRBV19,NA,NA,TRBJ1-5,TGTGCCAGTAACGTTGGTCGAGGGCCCCAGCATTTT,CASNVGRGPQHF
TRBV7-2,once,TRBD1,TRBJ1-4,TGTGCCAGCAGCCAGGGGGTGGGGCAACATAATGAAAAACTGTTTTTT,CASSQGVGQHNEKLFF
TRBV7-8,few,NA,TRBJ2-2,TGTGCCAGCAGCTTAGTCCCCAACCTAGGAACCGGGGAGCTGTTTTTT,CASSLVPNLGTGELFF
TRBV28,NA,TRBD1,TRBJ1-6,TGTGCCAGCAGGGGACAGAGCTCCTATAATTCACCCCTCCACTTT,CASRGQSSYNSPLHF
TRBV19,NA,TRBD1,TRBJ1-2,TGTGCCAGTAGTACCTGGACAGGGGGCGCGTATGGCTACACCTTC,CASSTWTGGAYGYTF
TRBV5-1,NA,NA,TRBJ1-4,TGCGCCAGCAGCTTGGCCAGTGTGCCCCACGGATTTAATGAAAAACTGTTTTTT,CASSLASVPHGFNEKLFF
TRBV15,NA,NA,TRBJ2-2,TGTGCCACCAGCAGAGCCCGGACCCAGACCGGGGAGCTGTTTTTT,CATSRARTQTGELFF
TRBV5-6,once,NA,TRBJ1-2,TGTGCCAGCAGCTTTTCCGGGACCCACTATGGCTACACCTTC,CASSFSGTHYGYTF
TRBV6-5,NA,NA,TRBJ2-7,TGTGCCAGCAGTTACTCATTCAGGGGGGACGTGGGCGAGCAGTACTTC,CASSYSFRGDVGEQYF
TRBV6-6,NA,NA,TRBJ1-2,TGTGCCAGCAGTTACGGGGACGGGCCTTATGGCTACACCTTC,CASSYGDGPYGYTF
TRBV6-5,NA,NA,TRBJ1-1,TGTGCCAGCAGTTACCATCTGAACACTGAAGCTTTCTTT,CASSYHLNTEAFF
TRBV10-3,NA,TRBD1,TRBJ2-2,TGTGCCATCAGGTCCGGGACAGGGATTTTGGGGGAGCTGTTTTTT,CAIRSGTGILGELFF
TRBV7-7,NA,NA,TRBJ2-2,TGTGCTAGCAGCTTAAGGGGTCCGGGGGAGCTGTTTTTT,CASSLRGPGELFF
TRBV6-5,NA,NA,TRBJ2-7,TGTGCCAGCAGTTACTCGAGGGGTCGGGAGCAGTACTTC,CASSYSRGREQYF
TRBV5-1,NA,NA,TRBJ2-3,TGCGCCAGCAGCTTGGGCGACACAGATACGCAGTATTTT,CASSLGDTDTQYF
TRBV5-1,NA,NA,TRBJ2-7,TGCGCCAGCAGCGGAACGGGGGCGGAGGGCGAGCAGTACTTC,CASSGTGAEGEQYF
TRBV5-4,NA,TRBD2,TRBJ2-2,TGTGCCAGCAGCATTCTGGCGGGGGGGAGCACCGGGGAGCTGTTTTTT,CASSILAGGSTGELFF
TRBV18,once,TRBD1,TRBJ1-3,TGTGCCAGCTCACAAAACCGACAGGGATTCTCTGGAAACACCATATATTTT,CASSQNRQGFSGNTIYF
TRBV20-1,NA,NA,TRBJ1-2,TGCAGTGCCGGAGGAGGCTATGGCTACACCTTC,CSAGGGYGYTF
TRBV12-5,NA,NA,TRBJ1-2,TGTGCTAGTGGTCCCTCAGACAGACCTAACTATGGCTACACCTTC,CASGPSDRPNYGYTF
TRBV5-1,NA,NA,TRBJ2-3,TGCGCCAGCAGCTTCCCAGCGGCAAGCACAGATACGCAGTATTTT,CASSFPAASTDTQYF
TRBV9,NA,NA,TRBJ1-6,TGTGCCAGCAGCGCCCGGTCAGGGAATTCACCCCTCCACTTT,CASSARSGNSPLHF
TRBV21-1,NA,NA,TRBJ1-5,TGTGCCAGCAGCAAAGACCAGGGTCGGAGCAATCAGCCCCAGCATTTT,CASSKDQGRSNQPQHF
TRBV28,NA,NA,TRBJ2-5,TGTGCCAGCCCCCCGCGTGGCAGCCCCCAAGAGACCCAGTACTTC,CASPPRGSPQETQYF
TRBV18,NA,NA,TRBJ2-5,TGTGCCAGCTCACCATCAGAGACCCAGTACTTC,CASSPSETQYF
TRBV7-9,NA,NA,TRBJ1-6,TGTGCCAGCAGCCGGTGGGACAACCAAAATTCACCCCTCCACTTT,CASSRWDNQNSPLHF
TRBV19,NA,NA,TRBJ1-1,TGTGCCAGTAGTCCCTCACCGGGCAGGGCGGGCACTGAAGCTTTCTTT,CASSPSPGRAGTEAFF